Listed below are T cell receptor beta chains from one sample, sequenced in a study of shared clonotypes between healthy human individuals. Clones were read by immunoSEQ multiplex PCR, and TCRdb kept only the in-frame ones, dropping some. The sample contains about 2.4 million clones, more than 85% of which appear only once. The source material was naive CD4+ T cells from PBMCs. Receptors were obtained from a man between 18 and 29 years old in good health. Some clones in this sample may be carry-over from other donors' samples. Both conserved end residues are part of each CDR3. The order of the fields is D gene, J gene, clone size, V gene, CDR3 protein, CDR3 DNA. D genes are given only for firm matches. Only some rows state a clone size, as once, few, many or a class for expanded clones.

TRBD2	TRBJ2-1	.	TRBV28	CASSLLAGEQFF	TGTGCCAGCAGTTTATTAGCGGGTGAGCAGTTCTTC
.	TRBJ2-7	.	TRBV15	CATSRVPAAYEQYF	TGTGCCACCAGCAGAGTCCCAGCGGCCTACGAGCAGTACTTC
TRBD2	TRBJ2-2	once	TRBV7-3	CASSRGTSGASNTGELFF	TGTGCCAGCAGCCGGGGGACTAGCGGGGCGTCGAACACCGGGGAGCTGTTTTTT
.	TRBJ1-2	.	TRBV28	CASSKGQNYGYTF	TGTGCCAGCAGTAAAGGGCAAAACTATGGCTACACCTTC
.	TRBJ2-5	.	TRBV7-6	CASTIGAPGGTQYF	TGTGCCAGCACCATAGGGGCTCCCGGCGGGACCCAGTACTTC
.	TRBJ2-5	.	TRBV6-7	CASKKGRATRIQETQYF	TGTGCCAGCAAGAAGGGAAGGGCCACCAGAATTCAAGAGACCCAGTACTTC
.	TRBJ2-1	once	TRBV9	CASSVEGRGNEQFF	TGTGCCAGCAGCGTAGAAGGCAGGGGTAATGAGCAGTTCTTC
TRBD1	TRBJ1-1	.	TRBV5-1	CASSLAGDRSTEAFF	TGCGCCAGCAGCTTGGCCGGGGACAGGAGCACTGAAGCTTTCTTT
TRBD1	TRBJ2-7	.	TRBV19	CASSVQGASSYEQYF	TGTGCCAGTAGTGTACAGGGGGCGAGCTCCTACGAGCAGTACTTC
TRBD2	TRBJ2-2	.	TRBV29-1	CSVGLAENTGELFF	TGCAGCGTAGGACTAGCGGAGAACACCGGGGAGCTGTTTTTT